The 16 T cell receptor beta chains reported below all come from one sample, sequenced in a study of shared clonotypes between healthy human individuals. The method was immunoSEQ multiplex PCR; TCRdb's version includes in-frame clones alone and lacks a portion of them. The sample has some 490,000 clones, over 70% seen once. Sequenced: PBMCs. These receptors all stem from a woman in her 40s in good health. Some clones in this sample may be carry-over from other donors' samples.

V and J are TRBV5-1 and TRBJ1-4, with 9 bases aligning to TRBD1. Germline CDR1 is SGHRS and CDR2 is YFSETQ. The CDR3 covers 15 residues. The trim removed 0 bases at V and 5 bases at J, leaving 2 bases unmatched. The CDR3: CASSLGGTGNEKLFF. In DNA, the CDR3 is TGCGCCAGCAGCTTGGGGGGGACAGGGAATGAAAAACTGTTTTTT.

V usage is TRBV6-1 and J usage is TRBJ2-1; 7 positions match TRBD2. V trimming: 3 bases; J trimming: 3 bases; junction bases outside the gene matches: 8. The CDR3 contains 16 residues. Germline V gene lookup returns CDR1 MNHNS and CDR2 SASEGT. The CDR3 DNA reads as TGTGCCAGCAGTGAGTCACGGGAGGTGCTCTACAATGAGCAGTTCTTC. Translating it yields CASSESREVLYNEQFF.

This clone was counted a single time. This rearrangement joins TRBV7-2 to TRBJ2-7; 9 bases match TRBD1. V trimming: 5 bases; J trimming: 0 bases; junction bases outside the gene matches: 5. Germline V gene sequence: CDR1 SGHTA, CDR2 FQGNSA. The CDR3 runs to 15 residues. CDR3 loop: CASSHGTGSSYEQYF. CDR3 nucleotides: TGTGCCAGCAGCCACGGGACAGGGTCCTCCTACGAGCAGTACTTC.

This rearrangement joins TRBV10-2 to TRBJ1-2; possible D gene TRBD1, 6 bases. From germline, CDR1 is WSHSY and CDR2 SAAADI. Trimming removed 4 bases at V and 3 bases at J, with 9 bases between. The CDR3 contains 13 residues. CDR3 protein: CASSVDRYYGYTF. The CDR3 DNA sequence: TGCGCCAGCAGTGTGGACAGATACTATGGCTACACCTTC.

V gene TRBV9 combines with J gene TRBJ1-2; TRBD1 aligns across 8 bases. Germline assignment: CDR1 SGDLS and CDR2 YYNGEE. V trimming: 4 bases; J trimming: 5 bases; junction bases outside the gene matches: 7. The length of the CDR3 is 14 residues. Written as DNA, the CDR3 is TGTGCCAGCAGCCCCCGGACAGGGCCTTATGGCTACACCTTC. Protein product: CASSPRTGPYGYTF.

This rearrangement joins TRBV7-7 to TRBJ2-1; D is possibly TRBD2 (5 bases). With 5 bases removed from V and 9 bases from J, the gap between germline ends came to 11 bases. Germline CDR1 SSHAT, CDR2 FNYEAQ (reference sequence). This CDR3 region has 12 residues. The CDR3 sequence is CASSLASGEQFF. The CDR3 DNA follows: TGTGCCAGCAGCCTTGCCAGCGGTGAGCAGTTCTTC.

V is TRBV18 and J is TRBJ2-7, with 13 bases identical to TRBD2. CDR1 and CDR2 (germline): KGHSH, LQKENI. This CDR3 comprises 15 residues. The J segment lost 6 bases and the V segment lost 5 bases, leaving 7 bases of the junction unmatched. This chain's CDR3 is CASSAGTSGMGEQYF. The CDR3 DNA follows: TGTGCCAGCTCAGCGGGGACTAGCGGGATGGGCGAGCAGTACTTC.

The V call is TRBV11-3, the J call TRBJ2-5, with D hard to call. Germline lookup yields CDR1 SGHNT and CDR2 YENEEA. There are 14 residues in the CDR3. The V end was cut by 5 bases, the J end by 1 base, with 11 bases between. CDR3 amino acids: CASSPGGSQETQYF. Here the CDR3 DNA reads TGTGCCAGCAGCCCAGGTGGTTCCCAAGAGACCCAGTACTTC.

This clone has just one count. This sequence is one base from a far larger clone and is likely a read error. The chain couples TRBV30 to TRBJ1-1; unclear D gene. Germline V gene sequence: CDR1 GTSNPN, CDR2 SVGIG (reference sequence). There are 12 residues in the CDR3. The V end was cut by 2 bases, the J end by 9 bases, with 13 bases between. The CDR3 DNA reads TGTGCCTGGAGTCCCCCTGTGTCGAAAGCTTTCTTT. Translating gives CAWSPPVSKAFF.

The chain combines TRBV5-1 with TRBJ2-5; D remains unclear. The CDR3 is 14 amino acids. V was clipped by 1 base and J by 1 base, with 8 bases between them. Looked up from germline, CDR1 is SGHRS and CDR2 is YFSETQ. The CDR3 protein is CASSLINPQETQYF. The CDR3 nucleotides are TGCGCCAGCAGCTTGATCAATCCCCAAGAGACCCAGTACTTC. The full variable domain, completed using reference TRBV5-1 and TRBJ2-5, is KAGVTQTPRYLIKTRGQQVTLSCSPISGHRSVSWYQQTPGQGLQFLFEYFSETQRNKGNFPGRFSGRQFSNSRSEMNVSTLELGDSALYLCASSLINPQETQYFGPGTRLLVL.

A note on this clone: This likely reflects a read error, since a far larger clone is one base away. The chain links TRBV28 to TRBJ2-6, with D perhaps matching TRBD1 or TRBD2 (5 bases each). Looked up from germline, CDR1 is MDHEN and CDR2 is SYDVKM. CDR3 length: 17 residues. This CDR3 is CASSFGAAYSGANVPTF. For the CDR3, the DNA is TGTGCCAGCAGTTTCGGGGCAGCCTACTCTGGGGCCAACGTCCCGACTTTC.

The rearrangement joins TRBV28 to TRBJ2-7; D not resolved. The V gene lost 5 bases and the J gene lost 6 bases, with 11 bases spanning the gap. The germline CDR1 and CDR2 sequences are MDHEN and SYDVKM. The CDR3 has 12 amino acids. CDR3 sequence: CASSDLLGEQYF. CDR3 DNA: TGTGCCAGCAGTGACCTGTTGGGCGAGCAGTACTTC.

The V and J genes are TRBV28 and TRBJ2-7, with D possibly matching TRBD2 (5 bases). This CDR3 contains 13 residues. Germline V gene lookup returns CDR1 MDHEN and CDR2 SYDVKM. Trimming left V 8 bases short and J 4 bases short, with 15 bases between. CDR3 sequence reads: CASEGRIRYEQYF. The CDR3 DNA reads as TGTGCCAGCGAGGGCAGGATCCGTTACGAGCAGTACTTC.

The CDR3 nucleotides are TGTGCCAGCAGTCCCCCGGGACAGGGGGCTGCAAGGCAGTACTTC. The encoded protein is CASSPPGQGAARQYF. The chain links TRBV28 to TRBJ2-7; TRBD1 agrees at 12 bases. V shed 5 bases, J shed 9 bases, and the junction held 11 bases outside the gene matches. The CDR3 covers 15 residues. The germline CDR1 and CDR2 sequences are MDHEN and SYDVKM.

The chain combines TRBV7-6 with TRBJ1-4; a possible D gene is TRBD1 (5 bases). CDR3 size: 13 residues. Germline assignment: CDR1 SGHVS and CDR2 FNYEAQ. Trimming removed 3 bases at V and 7 bases at J, with 9 bases between. As DNA, the CDR3 is TGTGCCAGCAGCTTGACAGCAGGTGAAAAACTGTTTTTT. This gives the protein CASSLTAGEKLFF.

On this clone: A read error is likely here: a far larger clone is one base away. This sample includes further DNA sequences coding for the same CDR3. This chain uses TRBV30 with TRBJ2-7, with D possibly being TRBD1 or TRBD2 (5 bases each). This CDR3 contains 13 residues. CDR1 and CDR2 from the germline V gene are GTSNPN and SVGIG (reference sequence). The CDR3 DNA sequence: TGTGCATCGCCGGGACCGTCCATCTACGAGCAGTACTTC. It encodes CASPGPSIYEQYF.